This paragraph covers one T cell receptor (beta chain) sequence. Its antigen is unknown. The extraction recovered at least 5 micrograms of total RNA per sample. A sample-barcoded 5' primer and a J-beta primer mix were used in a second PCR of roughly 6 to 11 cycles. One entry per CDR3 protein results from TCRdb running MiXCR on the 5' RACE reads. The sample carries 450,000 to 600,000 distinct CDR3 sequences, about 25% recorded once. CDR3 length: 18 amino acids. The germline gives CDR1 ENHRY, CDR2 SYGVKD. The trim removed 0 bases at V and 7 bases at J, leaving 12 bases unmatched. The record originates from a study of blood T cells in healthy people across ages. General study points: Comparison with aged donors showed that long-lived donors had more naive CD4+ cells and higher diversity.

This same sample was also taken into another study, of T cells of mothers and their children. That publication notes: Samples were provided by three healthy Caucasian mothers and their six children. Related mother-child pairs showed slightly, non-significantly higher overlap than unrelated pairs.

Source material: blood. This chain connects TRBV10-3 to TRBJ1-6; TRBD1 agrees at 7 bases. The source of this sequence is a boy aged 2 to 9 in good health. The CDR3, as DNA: TGTGCCATCAGTGAGTCGATGTCAGGGGGGCCTTTCAATTCACCCCTCCACTTT. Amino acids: CAISESMSGGPFNSPLHF.